This T cell receptor beta chain was found in a study of blood T cell repertoires in COVID-19. Cohorts were determined from participant-reported clinical history. Produced via immunoSEQ multiplex PCR; TCRdb's table is partial and in-frame only. The sample lists around 340,000 clones, around 85% occurring once. Germline V gene data show CDR1 as ENHRY and CDR2 as SYGVKD. The CDR3 length is 14 residues. With 0 bases removed from V and 7 bases from J, the gap between germline ends came to 12 bases. The chain couples TRBV10-3 to TRBJ1-1, with D possibly being TRBD1 (6 bases). The receptor comes from a woman aged 40 to 50 with acute COVID-19. The sample consisted of PBMCs or T cells enriched from blood (not recorded which). The CDR3 bases are TGTGCCATCAGTGAGTCGACAGGTTTGGATGAAGCTTTCTTT. Translation: CAISESTGLDEAFF.